This TCR beta chain emerged from a study of blood T cell repertoires in COVID-19. Study-level information: In each case, the material was cDNA or gDNA derived from T cells, B-cell-depleted T cells, or PBMCs.

In the authors' workflow: Reference gene primer amplification gave nucleated cell count estimates. Data came from immunoSEQ multiplex PCR; TCRdb stores just in-frame clones and leaves some out. V and J calls and clone size are given by that table; D and trimming were obtained from the DNA. The data contain more than 85,000 clones, roughly 90% of them singletons. The CDR3 length is 15 residues. Germline loops: CDR1 SGHRS, CDR2 YFSETQ. To note about this clone: Its ends do not fully match the called genes, so a read error is possible.

The sequencing input was peripheral blood. The rearrangement joins TRBV5-1 to TRBJ2-3, with TRBD2 identical over 10 bases. The receptor was isolated from a woman aged 55-75 years with acute or convalescent COVID-19. This CDR3 reads CASSLAVDSLAGVDF. The CDR3 nucleotides read TGCGCCAGCAGCTTGGCAGTCGACTCGCTAGCGGGAGTCGATTTT.